Listed below are T cell receptor beta chains from one sample, sequenced in a study of CD8 T cells in ankylosing spondylitis. MiXCR, applied by TCRdb to the 5' RACE reads, yields one record per CDR3 protein. The sample yields about 160,000 distinct CDR3 sequences, 18% seen once. Sequencing was carried out using blood, either unsorted or a sorted T cell fraction (not recorded which). Receptor source: a male donor with ankylosing spondylitis or in good health (not recorded which). CDR3s include the opening cysteine and the closing phenylalanine or tryptophan. The D gene is left open where the match is weak. Size is stated for part of the rows, as once, few or many counts, or as a class when the clone is expanded.

. | . | TRBJ2-2 | TRBV28 | CASSLHSLANTGELFF | TGTGCCAGCAGTTTACACAGCCTCGCGAACACCGGGGAGCTGTTTTTT
. | TRBD1 | TRBJ1-2 | TRBV6-1 | CASSQQGANYGYTF | TGTGCCAGCAGCCAACAGGGGGCAAACTATGGCTACACCTTC
. | TRBD2 | TRBJ2-2 | TRBV14 | CASSLGGLAGSALFF | TGTGCCAGCAGCCTAGGGGGACTAGCGGGATCGGCGCTGTTTTTT
. | . | TRBJ2-3 | TRBV11-2 | CASSLVTSTDTQYF | TGTGCCAGCAGCTTAGTCACTAGCACAGATACGCAGTATTTT
many | TRBD2 | TRBJ2-1 | TRBV24-1 | CATSDRTSGSLDEQFF | TGTGCCACCAGTGACCGGACTAGCGGGAGTCTCGATGAGCAGTTCTTC
many | . | TRBJ2-3 | TRBV29-1 | CSVEGQGEAQYF | TGCAGCGTTGAGGGGCAGGGCGAAGCGCAGTATTTT
many | TRBD2 | TRBJ2-7 | TRBV12-3/TRBV12-4 | CASSFTPSGRSYEQYF | TGTGCCAGCAGTTTTACCCCTAGCGGGAGGTCTTACGAGCAGTACTTC
many | . | TRBJ1-2 | TRBV4-2 | CASSQVGDRGYTF | TGTGCCAGCAGCCAAGTCGGTGACCGTGGCTACACCTTC
few | TRBD2 | TRBJ2-3 | TRBV6-1 | CASSAASPSGVFPRTDTQYF | TGTGCCAGCAGTGCAGCTTCTCCTAGCGGGGTCTTCCCGCGCACAGATACGCAGTATTTT
. | . | TRBJ2-7 | TRBV3-1 | CASSPFIVRGRYEQYF | TGTGCCAGCAGCCCCTTTATCGTCAGGGGACGCTACGAGCAGTACTTC
. | . | TRBJ2-4 | TRBV18 | CASSPPTNVDIQYF | TGTGCCAGCTCACCACCGACAAATGTAGACATTCAGTACTTC
many | . | TRBJ1-1 | TRBV29-1 | CSVDRRSGENTEAFF | TGCAGCGTTGATCGGAGGAGTGGGGAGAACACTGAAGCTTTCTTT
many | . | TRBJ2-1 | TRBV28 | CASSLAGLADRGGYNEQFF | TGTGCCAGCAGTTTAGCGGGGCTAGCTGACAGAGGGGGCTACAATGAGCAGTTCTTC
. | TRBD2 | TRBJ2-1 | TRBV12-3/TRBV12-4 | CASSLAGLAGNTGFF | TGTGCCAGCAGTTTAGCGGGACTAGCGGGAAATACCGGGTTCTTC
many | . | TRBJ2-2 | TRBV18 | CASSPRGNTGELFF | TGTGCCAGCTCACCACGAGGGAACACCGGGGAGCTGTTTTTT
. | . | TRBJ2-5 | TRBV28 | CASSQNRGWETQYF | TGTGCCAGCAGCCAAAACCGGGGGTGGGAGACCCAGTACTTC
many | TRBD2 | TRBJ2-1 | TRBV5-1 | CASSLVTSGNLVNEQFF | TGCGCCAGCAGCTTGGTTACTAGCGGGAATCTCGTTAATGAGCAGTTCTTC
. | . | TRBJ2-1 | TRBV6-2/TRBV6-3 | CASRLGSSYNEQFF | TGTGCCAGCAGACTCGGGAGCTCCTACAATGAGCAGTTCTTC
many | TRBD2 | TRBJ2-3 | TRBV5-1 | CASSSLAGTPDTQYF | TGCGCCAGCAGCTCTTTAGCGGGAACGCCAGATACGCAGTATTTT
. | . | TRBJ1-2 | TRBV5-1 | CASSLETGSDYGYTF | TGCGCCAGCAGCTTGGAAACAGGGAGCGACTATGGCTACACCTTC
. | . | TRBJ2-5 | TRBV12-3/TRBV12-4 | CASSGTLQHQYF | TGTGCCAGCAGTGGAACCCTACAGCACCAGTACTTC
. | . | TRBJ2-1 | TRBV28 | CASSPGATAEQFF | TGTGCCAGCAGCCCCGGGGCGACAGCGGAGCAGTTCTTC
. | . | TRBJ1-3 | TRBV3-1 | CASSRYSGTARSGNTIYF | TGTGCCAGCAGCCGTTACTCCGGGACCGCTCGCTCTGGAAACACCATATATTTT
many | . | TRBJ1-2 | TRBV6-5 | CASSYLTGTDGYTF | TGTGCCAGCAGTTACCTCACGGGGACGGATGGCTACACCTTC
many | TRBD2 | TRBJ2-1 | TRBV5-1 | CASSPAPSGGYSNEQFF | TGCGCCAGCAGCCCTGCCCCTAGCGGGGGTTATAGCAATGAGCAGTTCTTC
. | TRBD1 | TRBJ1-4 | TRBV19 | CATSGTGGAGEKLFF | TGTGCCACCTCCGGGACAGGGGGCGCAGGGGAAAAACTGTTTTTT
many | . | TRBJ2-2 | TRBV5-1 | CASRETGGPGELFF | TGCGCCAGCAGAGAAACCGGGGGTCCCGGGGAGCTGTTTTTT
many | . | TRBJ2-7 | TRBV18 | CASSPIPGEKPNSYEQYF | TGTGCCAGCTCACCAATCCCAGGCGAAAAACCTAACTCCTACGAGCAGTACTTC
. | TRBD2 | TRBJ2-1 | TRBV7-2 | CASSAGTSGRNYNEQFF | TGTGCCAGCAGCGCAGGGACTAGCGGGAGGAACTACAATGAGCAGTTCTTC
many | TRBD1 | TRBJ1-2 | TRBV20-1 | CSATQGAQVYGYTF | TGCAGTGCAACTCAGGGGGCTCAGGTCTATGGCTACACCTTC
. | TRBD1 | TRBJ1-2 | TRBV7-9 | CASSLVRDSNYGYTF | TGTGCCAGCAGCTTAGTCCGGGACAGCAACTATGGCTACACCTTC
. | . | TRBJ2-1 | TRBV10-3 | CAISDRDFGNEQFF | TGTGCCATCAGTGACCGAGACTTCGGCAATGAGCAGTTCTTC
many | TRBD1 | TRBJ2-4 | TRBV5-1 | CASSSQGAGNIQYF | TGCGCCAGCAGCTCGCAGGGGGCGGGAAACATTCAGTACTTC
few | . | TRBJ2-1 | TRBV25-1 | CASSEPTGNSYNEQFF | TGTGCCAGCAGTGAACCGACCGGGAATTCCTACAATGAGCAGTTCTTC
once | TRBD2 | TRBJ2-1 | TRBV30 | CAWTSGLAANEQFF | TGTGCCTGGACTTCGGGACTAGCGGCCAATGAGCAGTTCTTC
many | . | TRBJ1-2 | TRBV11-1 | CASSPPGPLNYGYTF | TGTGCCAGCAGCCCGCCCGGGCCCCTAAACTATGGCTACACCTTC
. | TRBD2 | TRBJ2-7 | TRBV28 | CASSLEGSGSRYEQYF | TGTGCCAGCAGTTTAGAGGGTAGCGGGAGTAGATACGAGCAGTACTTC
few | . | TRBJ2-3 | TRBV12-3/TRBV12-4 | CASSFGDSSTDTQYF | TGTGCCAGCAGTTTCGGAGACTCAAGCACAGATACGCAGTATTTT
many | . | TRBJ1-2 | TRBV24-1 | CATSPDGIYGYTF | TGTGCCACCAGTCCCGACGGAATTTATGGCTACACCTTC
. | . | TRBJ1-4 | TRBV6-6 | CASSYGEGSQLFF | TGTGCCAGCAGTTACGGAGAGGGGTCGCAGCTGTTTTTT
few | TRBD1 | TRBJ2-2 | TRBV2 | CASRRSRDRAGELFF | TGTGCCAGCAGACGGTCCCGGGACAGGGCCGGGGAGCTGTTTTTT
. | . | TRBJ2-2 | TRBV20-1 | CSASRVANTGELFF | TGCAGTGCTAGTCGGGTCGCGAACACCGGGGAGCTGTTTTTT
many | TRBD2 | TRBJ2-7 | TRBV5-5 | CASFPGLITSVYEQYF | TGTGCCAGCTTCCCGGGACTGATCACTAGCGTCTACGAGCAGTACTTC